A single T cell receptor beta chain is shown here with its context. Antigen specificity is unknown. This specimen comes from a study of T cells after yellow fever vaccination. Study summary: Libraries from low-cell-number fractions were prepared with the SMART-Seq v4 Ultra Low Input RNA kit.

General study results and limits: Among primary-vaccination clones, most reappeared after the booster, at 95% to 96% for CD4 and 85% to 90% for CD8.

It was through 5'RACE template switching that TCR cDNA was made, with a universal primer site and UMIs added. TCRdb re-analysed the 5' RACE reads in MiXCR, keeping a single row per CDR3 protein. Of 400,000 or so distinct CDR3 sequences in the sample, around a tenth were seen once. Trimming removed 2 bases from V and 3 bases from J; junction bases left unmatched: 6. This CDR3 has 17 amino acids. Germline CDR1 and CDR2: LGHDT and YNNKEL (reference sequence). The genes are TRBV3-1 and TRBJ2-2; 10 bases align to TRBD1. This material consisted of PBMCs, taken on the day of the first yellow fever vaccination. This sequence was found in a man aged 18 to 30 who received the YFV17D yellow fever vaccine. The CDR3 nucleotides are TGTGCCAGCAGCCAAAGTCTGGGACAGGGGTACACCGGGGAGCTGTTTTTT. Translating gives CASSQSLGQGYTGELFF.